These 10 T cell receptor beta chains originate from one sample sequenced in a study of blood T cells in healthy people across ages. The use of a sample-barcoded 5' primer and a J-beta primer mix characterized a second PCR of roughly 7 to 11 cycles. TCRdb recomputed calls from the 5' RACE reads with MiXCR, one row per CDR3 protein. Here the sample spans approximately 580,000 distinct CDR3 sequences, less than 25% being singletons. These data were also reused for a study on T cells of mothers and their children.

The material sequenced was blood. Receptors were obtained from a boy younger than 18 in good health.

In this sample, this clonotype turned up a few times. J is TRBJ2-5 and V is TRBV12-3 or TRBV12-4, with 11 bases fitting TRBD2. The CDR3 is made up of 15 amino acids. Trimming took 6 bases from V and 3 from J; bases not matched to a gene: 6. CDR3 coding DNA: TGTGCCAGCAGACTCGGACTAGCGGGCAAAGAGACCCAGTACTTC. Translated: CASRLGLAGKETQYF.

In its sample, this clonotype was seen a few times. The V and J genes are TRBV28 and TRBJ2-5; TRBD2 matches at 10 bases. With the DNA end fitting TRBJ2-1 better, the J assignment may be wrong. Per the germline V gene, CDR1 is MDHEN and CDR2 is SYDVKM. The CDR3 sequence is 17 residues long. CDR3 DNA sequence: TGTGCCAGCAGTTTATGGCTAGCGGGAGATACCTACAATGAGCAGTTCTTC. Translation gives CASSLWLAGDTYNEQFF.

The V call is TRBV12-3 or TRBV12-4, the J call TRBJ2-7, with 9 nucleotides matching TRBD1. Trimming at V came to 4 bases and at J to 6 bases, leaving 4 bases not matched to a gene. There are 13 residues in the CDR3. The CDR3 nucleotides read TGTGCCAGCAGTTCCTGGACAGGGGCCGAGCAGTACTTC. It yields the protein CASSSWTGAEQYF.

The genes are TRBV15 and TRBJ2-3, with D perhaps matching TRBD2 (6 bases). In germline, CDR1 is LNHNV, CDR2 YYDKDF (reference sequence). There are 15 residues in the CDR3. The V end was cut by 5 bases, the J end by 3 bases, with 15 bases between. The CDR3 nucleotides read TGTGCCACCAGCCCGGGACTCGATACGACAGATACGCAGTATTTT. It yields the protein CATSPGLDTTDTQYF.

The chain is built from TRBV20-1 and TRBJ2-3, with D possibly being TRBD2 (5 bases). Germline-derived CDR1 and CDR2 are DFQATT and SNEGSKA (reference sequence). The CDR3 is made up of 15 amino acids. Trimming removed 4 bases at V and 0 bases at J, with 14 bases between. The CDR3 reads CSAIYGERSTDTQYF. The CDR3 region has the DNA TGCAGTGCTATCTACGGGGAGCGGAGCACAGATACGCAGTATTTT.

The chain uses TRBV28 and TRBJ2-5, with D possibly being TRBD2 (5 bases). The last part of the DNA fits TRBJ2-7 better; the J call may be wrong. There are 13 residues in the CDR3. The germline gives CDR1 MDHEN, CDR2 SYDVKM. The chain's CDR3 is CASSFGMTNEQYF. As DNA, the CDR3 is TGTGCCAGCAGTTTTGGAATGACTAACGAGCAGTACTTC.

The gene calls are TRBV7-9 and TRBJ2-4, with 10 bases aligning to TRBD2. The CDR3 runs 18 residues. Losses at the gene ends were 2 bases for V and 1 base for J; bases not matched to a gene: 8. Germline assignment: CDR1 SEHNR and CDR2 FQNEAQ (reference sequence). The CDR3 nucleotides are TGTGCCAGCAGCTTACTAGCGGGGGAGGGCTACGCCAAAAACATTCAGTACTTC. It translates to CASSLLAGEGYAKNIQYF.

The rearrangement links TRBV4-1 to TRBJ2-2; D is ambiguous. Germline CDR1 and CDR2: MGHRA and YSYEKL. Trimming took 1 base from V and 4 from J, leaving 7 bases between them. This CDR3 comprises 14 residues. The CDR3 loop is CASSQAAATGELFF. The CDR3 nucleotides read TGCGCCAGCAGCCAAGCAGCAGCCACCGGGGAGCTGTTTTTT.

V usage is TRBV11-2 and J usage is TRBJ2-3; a possible D gene is TRBD2 (7 bases). Trimming shortened V by 0 bases and J by 4 bases, and 23 bases separated the two germline ends. Germline CDR1 is SGHAT and CDR2 is FQNNGV. The CDR3 spans 19 residues. The CDR3 region is CASSLEGAAQGGVSDTQYF. CDR3 in DNA: TGTGCCAGCAGCTTAGAGGGGGCGGCACAGGGAGGGGTCTCAGATACGCAGTATTTT.

The V call is TRBV6-5, the J call TRBJ2-1, with D perhaps TRBD2 (5 bases). Germline assignment: CDR1 MNHEY and CDR2 SVGAGI. Trimming stripped 0 bases from V and 3 bases from J, with 12 bases between. CDR3 length equals 16 residues. The CDR3 nucleotides are TGTGCCAGCAGTTACTCAGGCCCGGGGATCTACAATGAGCAGTTCTTC. It translates to CASSYSGPGIYNEQFF.